These 8 T cell receptor beta chains were all obtained from the same sample, sequenced in a study of control samples from healthy donors and cancer patients. Sequencing used immunoSEQ multiplex PCR; TCRdb keeps in-frame clones, though not all of them. The sample lists under 200,000 clones; 91% were seen once. The sample taken for sequencing was blood. The receptor set was obtained from a woman aged 25 to 45 in good health.

V and J are TRBV5-1 and TRBJ2-7, with D perhaps matching TRBD1 (5 bases). Looked up from germline, CDR1 is SGHRS and CDR2 is YFSETQ. The V and J ends lost 0 bases and 3 bases respectively, with 13 bases between them. The CDR3 has 15 amino acids. The CDR3 bases are TGCGCCAGCAGCTTGGACCCAGGGTTCAGCTACGAGCAGTACTTC. It yields the protein CASSLDPGFSYEQYF.

V and J are TRBV6-6 and TRBJ1-5; 7 nucleotides match TRBD1. The CDR3 has 14 amino acids. V trimming: 2 bases; J trimming: 5 bases; junction bases outside the gene matches: 3. Germline values: CDR1 MNHNY, CDR2 SVGAGI (reference sequence). The CDR3 sequence: CASSYMGTDQPQHF. CDR3 nucleotides: TGTGCCAGCAGTTACATGGGGACAGATCAGCCCCAGCATTTT.

This rearrangement joins TRBV6-5 to TRBJ1-1; 12 bases match TRBD1. The germline gives CDR1 MNHEY, CDR2 SVGAGI. Unmatched junction bases numbered 5, after V lost 6 bases and J lost 3 bases. This CDR3 has 15 amino acids. CDR3 nucleotide sequence: TGTGCCAGCAGGGGACAGGGGGCGGGGGACACTGAAGCTTTCTTT. It translates to CASRGQGAGDTEAFF.

This rearrangement joins TRBV30 to TRBJ2-3; 10 nucleotides align to TRBD2. This CDR3 has 11 amino acids. Germline loops: CDR1 GTSNPN, CDR2 SVGIG (reference sequence). Trimming removed 6 bases from V and 7 bases from J; junction bases left unmatched: 1. CDR3 region: CACSGRYTQYF. The CDR3 nucleotides are TGTGCCTGTAGCGGGAGGTATACGCAGTATTTT.

The V and J genes are TRBV11-3 and TRBJ2-7; TRBD2 matches 13 bases. CDR3 length: 16 residues. Trimming cost V 4 bases and J 4 bases; bases outside gene matches: 7. The germline V gene has CDR1 SGHNT and CDR2 YENEEA. CDR3 in DNA: TGTGCCAGCAGCTCCTGGACTAGCGGGAGTTCATACGAGCAGTACTTC. Translating it yields CASSSWTSGSSYEQYF. Using reference TRBV11-3 and TRBJ2-7 for the parts outside the CDR3, the full variable domain is EAGVVQSPRYKIIEKKQPVAFWCNPISGHNTLYWYLQNLGQGPELLIRYENEEAVDDSQLPKDRFSAERLKGVDSTLKIQPAELGDSAVYLCASSSWTSGSSYEQYFGPGTRLTVT.

This clone was found once. The chain carries TRBV5-1 and TRBJ2-7; D is ambiguous. V was pared by 0 bases and J by 0 bases, with 7 bases between. From germline, CDR1 is SGHRS and CDR2 YFSETQ. The length of the CDR3 is 14 residues. The CDR3 here is CASSLDGRSYEQYF. CDR3 bases: TGCGCCAGCAGCTTGGATGGACGCTCCTACGAGCAGTACTTC.

The chain employs TRBV11-3 and TRBJ1-1; D is unclear. This CDR3 spans 14 amino acids. V was cut by 1 base and J by 3 bases, with 9 bases left in between. Germline values: CDR1 SGHNT, CDR2 YENEEA. The CDR3, as DNA: TGTGCCAGCAGCTTAGGCGGCCGGCACACTGAAGCTTTCTTT. It encodes CASSLGGRHTEAFF.

The sample holds one count of this clone. This chain joins TRBV3-1 (or the pseudogene TRBV3-2) and TRBJ1-6, with TRBD1 identical over 7 bases. The CDR3 runs to 16 residues. Per germline, CDR1 LGHDT and CDR2 YNNKEL (reference sequence). V was pared by 0 bases and J by 7 bases, with 6 bases of the junction left unmatched. As DNA, the CDR3 is TGTGCCAGCAGCCAAGAGAGGGACAGAGGGAATTCACCCCTCCACTTT. Translation gives CASSQERDRGNSPLHF.